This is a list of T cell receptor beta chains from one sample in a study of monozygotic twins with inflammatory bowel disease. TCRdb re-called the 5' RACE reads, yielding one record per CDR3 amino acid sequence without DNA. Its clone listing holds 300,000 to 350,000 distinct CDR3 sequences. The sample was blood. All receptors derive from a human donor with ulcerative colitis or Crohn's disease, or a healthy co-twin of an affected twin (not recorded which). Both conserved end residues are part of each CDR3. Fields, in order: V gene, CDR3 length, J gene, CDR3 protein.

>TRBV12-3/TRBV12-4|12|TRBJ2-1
CASSVGYNEQFF
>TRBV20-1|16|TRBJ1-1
CSARDSSDRVNTEAFF
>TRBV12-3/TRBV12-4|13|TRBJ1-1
CASSFAGTTEAFF
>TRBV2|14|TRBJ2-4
CASMPGRGGDIQYF
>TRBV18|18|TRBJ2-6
CASSGVRTGGSGANVLTF
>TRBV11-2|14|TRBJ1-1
CASSLAQGKTEAFF
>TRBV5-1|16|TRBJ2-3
CASSSALAGGSDTQYF
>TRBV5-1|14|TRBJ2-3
CASSSSSGGDTQYF
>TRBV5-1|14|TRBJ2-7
CASSLRQSSYEQYF
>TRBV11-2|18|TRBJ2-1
CASRQPSVYRSLHNEQFF
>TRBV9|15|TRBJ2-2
CASSTQGANTGELFF
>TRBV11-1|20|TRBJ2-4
CASSLSVGTSASIAKNIQYF
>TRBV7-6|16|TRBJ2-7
CASSSDLGQGAYEQYF
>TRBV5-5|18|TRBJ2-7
CASSLALAGQGLAYEQYF
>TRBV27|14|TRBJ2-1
CASSPHEEYNEQFF
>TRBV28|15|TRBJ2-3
CASSLYGTGTDTQYF
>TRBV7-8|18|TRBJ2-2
CASSTQLRDRAGAGELFF
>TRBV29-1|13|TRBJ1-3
CSVATASGNTIYF
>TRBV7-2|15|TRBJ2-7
CASRPTTGGSYEQYF
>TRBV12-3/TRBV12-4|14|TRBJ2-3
CASLLNTGTDTQYF
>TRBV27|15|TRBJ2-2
CASSLSLGHTGELFF
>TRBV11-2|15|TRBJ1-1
CASSHPRAQNTEAFF
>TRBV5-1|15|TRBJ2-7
CASSHGTGGSYEQYF